These 7 T cell receptor beta chains originate from one sample sequenced in a study of cytomegalovirus exposure and HLA in healthy donors. The PCR had 60 Vbeta and 13 Jbeta primers. Libraries were prepared by immunoSEQ multiplex PCR; TCRdb keeps only in-frame clonotypes and omits some of them. The sample has around 160,000 clones; roughly 79% are singletons. The sequenced sample consisted of PBMCs. Source of these receptors: a woman in her forties in good health and CMV-seronegative.

This clone turned up a few times. The V gene is TRBV7-8, the J gene TRBJ2-5; 14 positions agree with TRBD2. Trimming at V came to 5 bases and at J to 2 bases, leaving 10 bases not matched to a gene. The CDR3 runs 18 residues. Germline values: CDR1 SGHVS, CDR2 FQNEAQ. DNA for the CDR3: TGTGCCAGCAGCCTGGGACTAGCGGGAGTCGCGCCGCAAGAGACCCAGTACTTC. This translates into CASSLGLAGVAPQETQYF.

The chain couples TRBV5-1 to TRBJ1-2; TRBD1 matches 8 bases. V lost 5 bases and J lost 0; bases outside the gene matches: 12. The CDR3 extends over 17 amino acids. Germline V gene lookup returns CDR1 SGHRS and CDR2 YFSETQ. The CDR3 bases are TGCGCCAGCAGTTACCCAGGGGGCCTTAAGGCTAACTATGGCTACACCTTC. This encodes CASSYPGGLKANYGYTF.

Note on this clone: Compared with germline, one end of the junction differs, possibly owing to a read error. The gene calls are TRBV7-9 and TRBJ2-7; TRBD1 might be the D (6 bases). CDR1 SEHNR and CDR2 FQNEAQ come from the germline V gene (reference sequence). This CDR3 spans 17 amino acids. The CDR3 region is CASSLDISGTPAYEQYF. The CDR3 DNA is TGTGCCAGCAGTTTAGATATTTCCGGGACACCCGCCTACGAGCAGTACTTC.

V usage is TRBV2 and J usage is TRBJ1-3, with D unresolved. Trimming removed 3 bases at V and 0 bases at J, with 6 bases between. The CDR3 has 14 amino acids. Looked up from germline, CDR1 is SNHLY and CDR2 is FYNNEI. The CDR3 DNA reads as TGTGCCAGCAGTGAGATACTCTCTGGAAACACCATATATTTT. This sequence encodes CASSEILSGNTIYF.

The J gene is TRBJ2-3, the V gene TRBV5-1; 11 nucleotides agree with TRBD2. Germline CDR1 and CDR2: SGHRS and YFSETQ. Germline trimming cut 4 bases from V and 0 bases from J; bases unmatched to any gene: 4. The CDR3 loop spans 16 amino acids. CDR3 sequence: CASSDLAGGSTDTQYF. CDR3 in DNA: TGCGCCAGCAGCGACTTAGCGGGAGGGAGCACAGATACGCAGTATTTT.

This chain connects TRBV19 to TRBJ2-3; tentative D call: TRBD1 (5 bases). V dropped 4 bases and J dropped 3 bases, with 11 bases sitting between them. This CDR3 has 14 amino acids. Germline V gene lookup returns CDR1 LNHDA and CDR2 SQIVND (reference sequence). CDR3 loop: CASSSRVRTDTQYF. CDR3 sequence (DNA): TGTGCCAGTAGTAGCAGGGTAAGGACAGATACGCAGTATTTT.

J is TRBJ2-7 and V is TRBV18; TRBD1 is a possible D gene (5 bases). Looked up from germline, CDR1 is KGHSH and CDR2 is LQKENI. This CDR3 comprises 16 residues. Trimming removed 3 bases from V and 6 bases from J, with 21 bases in between. CDR3 in DNA: TGTGCCAGCTCACCGGCGAAGGCAGGGCCTGAGTCCGAGCAGTACTTC. Translation: CASSPAKAGPESEQYF.